This T cell receptor (beta chain) was sequenced for a study of long-term antiretroviral therapy in people with HIV (dated by TCRdb to the early 2020s). With regard to the full study: The earliest samples were collected about a decade before the 2015 WHO recommendation for immediate ART, when ART was typically delayed until CD4 counts fell. A total of under 250 cryopreserved PBMC samples came from a few dozen adults with confirmed HIV infection and were collected serially over a mean of roughly 6 years (range 1-12). A retrospective serial study tested whether changes in peripheral blood TRB repertoire composition and diversity were associated with ART initiation and durable HIV suppression. No cross-contamination during QIAcube processing was seen in test extractions of a monoclonal T-cell line run alongside 30 to 35 polyclonal samples. Among the 30 or so participants with HIV, eleven were female.

The germline V gene encodes CDR1 SGHRS and CDR2 YFSETQ. Spanning cysteine to phenylalanine, the CDR3 consists of 12 amino acids. Just CDR3 DNA is preserved here, 36 bases in frame from base 1. Between the V and J ends, shortened by 4 bases and 6 bases respectively, the junction contains 9 bases. Broader findings and caveats from the paper: Because pre-ART samples had limited cell numbers, profiling was done on unsorted PBMC rather than on sorted CD4+ and CD8+ T cells. Starting ART was linked to a significant rise in TRB diversity, yet even after long-term ART the diversity remained significantly lower than in transplant donor controls. Expanded TRB clones identified before ART initiation dominated the repertoire at all time points, although this dominance fluctuated and declined in many PLHIV after ART. Compared with controls, HIV repertoires had narrower CDR3 length ranges, and the network structure pointed to an antigen-experienced repertoire that shifted only slightly toward naive after ART. The samples were dated from the mid-2000s to the late 2010s, and the ART regimens that were used may be less effective than current ART regimens. Since PBMC availability was limited, sequencing covered only the TCR beta chain, with no alpha chain pairing. Inferences about post-ART repertoire changes were limited because no data were available on ART adherence, viral resistance or therapy changes.

On this clone itself: Its antigen remains undetermined. No base quality values were provided; no much bigger clone lies one nucleotide off.

Sequencing of the TRB variable region was done with the immunoSEQ hsTCRB v3.0 assay at survey level resolution. A depth of roughly 35,000-50,000 T-cell genomes per sample was targeted for TRB sequencing. Pooled TRB libraries were sequenced on an Illumina MiSeq with a v3 150-cycle kit. On the study's bioinformatics: Repertoire analysis ran in R within a reproducible Nextflow workflow covering QC, data transformation and analysis. LymphoSeq2, an R package for exploring AIRR-Seq data, was used to implement the custom analyses. Several samples that produced fewer than 5000 total TRB sequences were removed, so 150 to 200 HIV repertoires were analyzed. Among the 190 or so HIV repertoires that were kept, around 59 were collected before ART initiation and about 130 were collected after ART initiation. Repertoires were downsampled to 5000 TRB nucleotide sequences, with summary statistics averaged over 100 downsampling iterations. Only TRB sequences with CDR3 regions of at least seven amino acids were retained for analysis. A Shannon entropy-derived clonality score and the Gini coefficient were used to measure diversity. In the repertoire networks, any two of the top 5000 CDR3 amino acid sequences were connected whenever the two sequences differed by an edit distance of one. GLIPH2 predicted antigen specificity groups and MHC restriction for TRB CDR3 amino acid sequences. To flag known associations with CMV, EBV, HIV or tissue antigens, CDR3 amino acid sequences were compared against VDJdb and McPAS-TCR. Pre-ART, post-ART and control groups were compared with Wilcoxon signed-rank tests and Holm-Bonferroni correction. Sourced from immuneACCESS, this table was stored by TCRdb with only in-frame sequences that have V and J called. A share of the clones is absent; for the studies checked, an unresolved V gene accounts for under half, and the remainder has no known explanation. That table is the source of V, J and clone size, and D and trimming were worked out from the DNA. Here the sample has 30,000 to 40,000 clones; about 74% occur a single time. The ten largest clones take up about 7.1% of the sample.

Inclusion was restricted to participants for whom at least one PBMC sample before ART initiation and at least two post-ART samples were available. Treatment was received in the United States of America by all participants with HIV. Cryopreserved samples of about 0.95-11 million PBMC were thawed and washed before DNA extraction. At the time of the earliest PBMC sample for each participant with HIV, ages ranged from about 23 to 60 years. Each participant contributed PBMC samples from 1-4 timepoints before ART initiation and 2-8 timepoints after ART initiation, with a median of 7 samples. For every participant, serial HIV viral load, CD4+ T-cell count, ART history and demographic data were obtained. Using a Qiagen kit on a QIAcube, genomic DNA was extracted from unsorted PBMC, with samples processed in batches of 12.

Here the chain combines TRBV5-1 and TRBJ2-3, with the D gene call left open. The origin of this receptor is a woman in her forties or fifties with HIV. The sequences come from unsorted PBMCs, collected 2 years after starting antiretroviral therapy. CDR3 protein: CASSTWGDTQYF. The DNA is as follows: TGCGCCAGCAGCACCTGGGGTGATACGCAGTATTTT.